Listed here are 7 T cell receptor beta chains from one sample, sequenced in a study of cytomegalovirus exposure and HLA in healthy donors. The PCR used 60 Vbeta and 13 Jbeta primers. Sequencing was performed with immunoSEQ multiplex PCR; in TCRdb, only in-frame clones are kept and a portion is missing. The table has about 150,000 clones, about 80% seen once. The sequenced sample was PBMCs. The receptors derive from a young man in good health and CMV-seronegative.

The rearrangement joins TRBV27 to TRBJ2-7; 13 positions agree with TRBD2. Germline CDR1 reads MNHEY; CDR2 reads SMNVEV (reference sequence). This CDR3 comprises 13 residues. J lost 5 bases, V lost 6 bases, and 1 base had no gene match. CDR3 region: CASRGLAGDEQYF. CDR3 coding DNA: TGTGCCAGCAGAGGACTAGCGGGAGACGAGCAGTACTTC.

The chain carries TRBV27 and TRBJ1-1; maybe TRBD1 (6 bases). The CDR3 is made up of 14 amino acids. Trimming took off 1 base at V and 4 bases at J, with 10 bases between the two ends. Per the germline V gene, CDR1 is MNHEY and CDR2 is SMNVEV (reference sequence). In nucleotides, the CDR3 is TGTGCCAGCAGTTTATTGGGGGGGCTCACTGAAGCTTTCTTT. Protein product: CASSLLGGLTEAFF.

The chain recombines TRBV29-1 with TRBJ2-1, with 14 bases that match TRBD2. Germline CDR1 and CDR2: SQVTM and ANQGSEA. After removal of 5 bases from V and 6 bases from J, the junction contained 9 bases not matched to a gene. The CDR3 has 16 amino acids. This chain's CDR3 is CSVPGLAGATVNEQFF. The DNA for the CDR3 is TGCAGCGTTCCGGGACTAGCGGGAGCAACGGTCAATGAGCAGTTCTTC.

This chain joins TRBV10-3 and TRBJ2-1; D ambiguous. CDR1 is ENHRY, CDR2 SYGVKD, per germline. This CDR3 has 11 residues. V gave up 6 bases and J gave up 5 bases, with 5 bases separating them. The CDR3 bases are TGTGCCATCAGAGGAGACAATGAGCAGTTCTTC. Its translation: CAIRGDNEQFF.

The chain combines TRBV28 with TRBJ2-7; TRBD1 matches at 8 bases. Germline CDR1 reads MDHEN; CDR2 reads SYDVKM. With 6 bases clipped from V and 3 bases from J, the junction kept 16 bases outside the gene matches. The CDR3 totals 17 residues. The CDR3 DNA reads as TGTGCCAGCAGCTCAGAAACCGGGACAGGAACTTTCTACGAGCAGTACTTC. It is translated as CASSSETGTGTFYEQYF.

V is TRBV30 and J is TRBJ2-3; tentative D call: TRBD2 (5 bases). The CDR3 is 13 amino acids. Germline lookup yields CDR1 GTSNPN and CDR2 SVGIG (reference sequence). Trimming stripped 0 bases from V and 10 bases from J, with 14 bases between. The CDR3 sequence: CAWSVQRTGAQYF. In DNA, the CDR3 is TGTGCCTGGAGTGTACAGAGGACCGGGGCGCAGTATTTT.

The chain employs TRBV30 and TRBJ2-1; 13 bases are a match to TRBD2. The V segment lost 2 bases and the J segment 8 bases; nucleotides outside the gene matches: 6. This CDR3 region has 15 residues. Germline V gene sequence: CDR1 GTSNPN, CDR2 SVGIG (reference sequence). The CDR3 nucleotides are TGTGCCTGGAGTTCTTGGACTAGCGGGAGCCATGAGCAGTTCTTC. Translating it yields CAWSSWTSGSHEQFF.